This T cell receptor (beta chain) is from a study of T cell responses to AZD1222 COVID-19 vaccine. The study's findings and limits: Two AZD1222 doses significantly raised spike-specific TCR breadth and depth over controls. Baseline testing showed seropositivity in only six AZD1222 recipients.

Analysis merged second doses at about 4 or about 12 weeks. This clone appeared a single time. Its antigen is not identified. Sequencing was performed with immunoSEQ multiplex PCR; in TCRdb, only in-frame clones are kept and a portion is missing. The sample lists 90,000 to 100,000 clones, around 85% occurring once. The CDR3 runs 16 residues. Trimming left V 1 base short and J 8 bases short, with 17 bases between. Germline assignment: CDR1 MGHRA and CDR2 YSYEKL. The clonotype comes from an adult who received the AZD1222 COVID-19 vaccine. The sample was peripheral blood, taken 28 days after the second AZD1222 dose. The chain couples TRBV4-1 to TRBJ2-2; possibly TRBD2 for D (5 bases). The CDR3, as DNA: TGCGCCAGCAGCCAAGGTATAGGGAGCCGGACGGGGGAGCTGTTTTTT. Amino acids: CASSQGIGSRTGELFF.